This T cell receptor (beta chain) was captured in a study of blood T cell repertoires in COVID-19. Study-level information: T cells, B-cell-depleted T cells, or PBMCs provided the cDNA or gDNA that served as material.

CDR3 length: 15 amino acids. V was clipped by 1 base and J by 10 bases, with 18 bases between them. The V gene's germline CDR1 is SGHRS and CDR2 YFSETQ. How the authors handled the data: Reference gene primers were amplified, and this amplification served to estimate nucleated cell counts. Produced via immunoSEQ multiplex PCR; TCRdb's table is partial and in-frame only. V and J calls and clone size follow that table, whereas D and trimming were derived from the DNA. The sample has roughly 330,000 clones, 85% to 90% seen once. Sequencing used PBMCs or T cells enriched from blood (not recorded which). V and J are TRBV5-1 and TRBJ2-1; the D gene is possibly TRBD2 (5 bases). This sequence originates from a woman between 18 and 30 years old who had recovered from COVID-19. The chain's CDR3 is CASSLPPAYSGEQFF. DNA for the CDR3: TGCGCCAGCAGCTTGCCTCCGGCCTACAGCGGAGAGCAGTTCTTC.